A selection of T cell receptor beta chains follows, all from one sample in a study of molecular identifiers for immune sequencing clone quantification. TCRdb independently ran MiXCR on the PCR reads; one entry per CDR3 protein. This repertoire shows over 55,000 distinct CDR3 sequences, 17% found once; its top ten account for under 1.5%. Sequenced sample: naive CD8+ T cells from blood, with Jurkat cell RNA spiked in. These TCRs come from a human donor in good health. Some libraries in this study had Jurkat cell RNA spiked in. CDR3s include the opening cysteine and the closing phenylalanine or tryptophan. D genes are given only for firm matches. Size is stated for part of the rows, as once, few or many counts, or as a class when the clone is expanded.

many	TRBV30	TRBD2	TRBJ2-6	TGTGCCTGGAGTGGTCTAGCGGGATCTCCTGGGGCCAACGTCCTGACTTTC	CAWSGLAGSPGANVLTF
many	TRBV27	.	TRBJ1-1	TGTGCCACCCAAGGGGTAGGTGAAGCTTTCTTT	CATQGVGEAFF
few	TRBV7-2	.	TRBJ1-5	TGTGCCAGCAGTCCAGAGGAGGGTCAGCCCCAGCATTTT	CASSPEEGQPQHF
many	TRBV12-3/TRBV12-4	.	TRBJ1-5	TGTGCCAGCAGTTTCATAGTCGGGAAGAGTCTAAATCAGCCCCAGCATTTT	CASSFIVGKSLNQPQHF
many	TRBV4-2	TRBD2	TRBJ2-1	TGTGCCAGCAGCCAAGATACGGCGGGAGGACGAACTTTTGAGCAGTTCTTC	CASSQDTAGGRTFEQFF
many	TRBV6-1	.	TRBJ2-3	TGTGCCAGCAGCCCAGGTTTGGATACGCAGTATTTT	CASSPGLDTQYF
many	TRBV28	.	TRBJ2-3	TGTGCCAGCAGCCATACATGGCGGGATCGCGACACAGATACGCAGTATTTT	CASSHTWRDRDTDTQYF
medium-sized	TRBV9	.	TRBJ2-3	TGTGCCAGCAGCGGCCCTTCTAGCACAGATACGCAGTATTTT	CASSGPSSTDTQYF
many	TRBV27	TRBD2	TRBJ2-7	TGTGCCAGCAGTTATTCCTTGGGGAGGGCGACCTACGAGCAGTACTTC	CASSYSLGRATYEQYF
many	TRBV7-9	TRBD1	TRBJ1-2	TGTGCCAGCAGCTCGACAGGGGTTTTTAACTATGGCTACACCTTC	CASSSTGVFNYGYTF
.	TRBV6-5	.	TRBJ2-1	TGTGCCAGCAGTTGGGCCGGTGAGCAGTTCTTC	CASSWAGEQFF
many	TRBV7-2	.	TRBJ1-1	TGTGCCAGCAGCTTAGCACATATAGGAAACACTGAAGCTTTCTTT	CASSLAHIGNTEAFF
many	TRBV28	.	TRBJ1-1	TGTGCCAGCACCCTCAGAACGAACACTGAAGCTTTCTTT	CASTLRTNTEAFF
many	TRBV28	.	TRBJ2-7	TGTGCCAGCAGTTCCCGGATTACTCCGGGGGAGCAGTACTTC	CASSSRITPGEQYF
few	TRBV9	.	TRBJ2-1	TGTGCCAGCAGCGCCGGGACACTTTACAATGAGCAGTTCTTC	CASSAGTLYNEQFF
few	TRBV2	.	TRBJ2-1	TGTGCCAGCCAACCAAAAGACTACGGCAATGAGCAGTTCTTC	CASQPKDYGNEQFF
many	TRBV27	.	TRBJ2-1	TGTGCCAGCAGTTCCCCTCGCCAGGGGTTAAAGAAGGAGCAGTTCTTC	CASSSPRQGLKKEQFF
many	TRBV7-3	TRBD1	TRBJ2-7	TGTGCCAGCAGTTACCGGGGGACAGGGGGTGACGAGCAGTACTTC	CASSYRGTGGDEQYF
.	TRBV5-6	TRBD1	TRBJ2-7	TGTGCCAGCAGCTTGGTGGACAGGACTGGTGAGCAGTACTTC	CASSLVDRTGEQYF
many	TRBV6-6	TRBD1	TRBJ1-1	TGTGCCAGCAGTAAACCAAACGCCGGGACAGGGAACACTGAAGCTTTCTTT	CASSKPNAGTGNTEAFF
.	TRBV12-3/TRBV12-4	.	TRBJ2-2	TGTGCCAGCAGCTCCCCCGGGGAGCTGTTTTTT	CASSSPGELFF
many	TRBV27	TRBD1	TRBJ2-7	TGTGCCAGTGGGACAGGCCCTGGGTACGAGCAGTACTTC	CASGTGPGYEQYF
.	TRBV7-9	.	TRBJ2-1	TGTGCCAGCAGGGGGGACTCAGACAATGAGCAGTTCTTC	CASRGDSDNEQFF
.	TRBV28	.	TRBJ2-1	TGTGCCAGCAGTCTGGTGGCAGGGGCCAATGAGCAGTTCTTC	CASSLVAGANEQFF
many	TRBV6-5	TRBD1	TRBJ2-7	TGTGCCAGCAGAAGACAGGGCCCCCGTGACGAGCAGTACTTC	CASRRQGPRDEQYF
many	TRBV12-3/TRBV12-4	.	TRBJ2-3	TGTGCCAGCAGTTGGGACAGAAGTGGGGGGGACCACGCAGATACGCAGTATTTT	CASSWDRSGGDHADTQYF
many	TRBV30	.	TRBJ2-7	TGTGCCTGGAGCGGGGGTTTCGAGCAGTACTTC	CAWSGGFEQYF
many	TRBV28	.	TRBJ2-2	TGTGCCAGCAGTCCCGGGGGTACCGGTACCGGGGAGCTGTTTTTT	CASSPGGTGTGELFF
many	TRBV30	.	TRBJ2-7	TGTGCCTGGAGTGTCCTTACCTACGAGCAGTACTTC	CAWSVLTYEQYF
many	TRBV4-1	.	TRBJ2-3	TGCGCCAGCAGCCAAGCAGGGAGAAGCACAGATACGCAGTATTTT	CASSQAGRSTDTQYF
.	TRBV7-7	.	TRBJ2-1	TGTGCCAGCAGCGTCACTAGTGCGAATGAGCAGTTCTTC	CASSVTSANEQFF
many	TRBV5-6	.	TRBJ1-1	TGTGCCAGCAGTCTGACTACGATGAACACTGAAGCTTTCTTT	CASSLTTMNTEAFF
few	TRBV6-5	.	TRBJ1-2	TGTGCCAGCAGCACCGGGGGCCTCTATGGCTACACCTTC	CASSTGGLYGYTF
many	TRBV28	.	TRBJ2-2	TGTGCCAGCAGTGACCCGCCGGGACCCCGGCCCCACACCGGGGAGCTGTTTTTT	CASSDPPGPRPHTGELFF
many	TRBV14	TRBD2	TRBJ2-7	TGTGCCAGCAGCCAATTCTCAGCGGGAGGAAACGAGCAGTACTTC	CASSQFSAGGNEQYF
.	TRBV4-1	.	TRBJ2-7	TGCGCCTGCAGCCAGGCGAACTCCTACGAGCAGTACTTC	CACSQANSYEQYF
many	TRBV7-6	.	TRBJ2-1	TGTGCCAGCAGCTTACCCATTGCGGGAAGTAACAATGAGCAGTTCTTC	CASSLPIAGSNNEQFF
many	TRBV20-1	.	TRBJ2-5	TGCAGTGCTAGTTTCGGGGGCGGGTATCAAGAGACCCAGTACTTC	CSASFGGGYQETQYF
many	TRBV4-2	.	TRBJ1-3	TGTGCCAGCAGCCAAGAGTCGGGCCGCATCTCTGGAAACACCATATATTTT	CASSQESGRISGNTIYF
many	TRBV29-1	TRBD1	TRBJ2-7	TGCAGCGTTGCGACAGGGGACACCTACGAGCAGTACTTC	CSVATGDTYEQYF
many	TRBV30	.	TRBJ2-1	TGTGCCGGGATAACAGATACCTACAATGAGCAGTTCTTC	CAGITDTYNEQFF
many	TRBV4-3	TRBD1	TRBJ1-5	TGCGCCAGCAGCCAAGATCGGTCAGGGGGCGGCCAGCCCCAGCATTTT	CASSQDRSGGGQPQHF
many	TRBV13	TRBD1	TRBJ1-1	TGTGCCAGCAGTCAACCCGGACAGGGTGACACTGAAGCTTTCTTT	CASSQPGQGDTEAFF
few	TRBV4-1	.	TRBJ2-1	TGCGCCAGCAGCCAGCGACCGGGACAAAGCTCCTACAATGAGCAGTTCTTC	CASSQRPGQSSYNEQFF
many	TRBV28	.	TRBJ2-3	TGTGCCAGCAGCCTTCACATCGAGGGAAGCACAGATACGCAGTATTTT	CASSLHIEGSTDTQYF
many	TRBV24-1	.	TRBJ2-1	TGTGCCACCAGTGGCAACAGCAATGAGCAGTTCTTC	CATSGNSNEQFF